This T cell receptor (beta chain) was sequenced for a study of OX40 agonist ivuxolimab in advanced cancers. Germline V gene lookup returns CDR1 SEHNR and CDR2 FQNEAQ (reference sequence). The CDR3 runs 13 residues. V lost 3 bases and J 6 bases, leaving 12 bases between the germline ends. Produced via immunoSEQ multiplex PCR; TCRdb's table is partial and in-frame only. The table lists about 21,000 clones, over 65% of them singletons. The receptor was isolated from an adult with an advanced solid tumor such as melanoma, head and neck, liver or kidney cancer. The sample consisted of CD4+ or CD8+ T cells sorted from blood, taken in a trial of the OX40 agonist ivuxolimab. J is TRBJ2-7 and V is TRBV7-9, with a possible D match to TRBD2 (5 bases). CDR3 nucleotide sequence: TGTGCCAGCAGCTTGTACGGGAACGGCGAGCAGTACTTC. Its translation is CASSLYGNGEQYF.